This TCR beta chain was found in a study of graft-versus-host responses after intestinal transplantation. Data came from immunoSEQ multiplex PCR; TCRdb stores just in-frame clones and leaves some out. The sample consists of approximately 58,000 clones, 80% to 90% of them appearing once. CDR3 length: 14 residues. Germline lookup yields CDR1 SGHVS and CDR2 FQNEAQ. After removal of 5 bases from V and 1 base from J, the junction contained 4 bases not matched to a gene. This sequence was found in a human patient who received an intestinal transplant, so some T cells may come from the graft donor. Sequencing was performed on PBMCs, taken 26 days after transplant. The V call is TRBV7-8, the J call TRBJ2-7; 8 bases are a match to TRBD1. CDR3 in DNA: TGTGCCAGCAGCCGTTACAGGGGGTCCTACGAGCAGTACTTC. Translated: CASSRYRGSYEQYF.